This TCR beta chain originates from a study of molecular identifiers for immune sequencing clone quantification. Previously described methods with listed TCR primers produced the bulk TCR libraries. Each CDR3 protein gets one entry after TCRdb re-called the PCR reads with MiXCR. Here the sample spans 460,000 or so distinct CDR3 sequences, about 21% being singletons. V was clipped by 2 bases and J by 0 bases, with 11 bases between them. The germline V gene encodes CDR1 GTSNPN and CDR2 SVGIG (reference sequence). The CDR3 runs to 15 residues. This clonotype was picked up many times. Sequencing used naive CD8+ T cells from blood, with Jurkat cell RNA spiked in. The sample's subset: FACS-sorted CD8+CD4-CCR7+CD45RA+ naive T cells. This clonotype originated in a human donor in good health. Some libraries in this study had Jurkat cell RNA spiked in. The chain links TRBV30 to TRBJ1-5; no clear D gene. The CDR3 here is CAWSYTGSSNQPQHF. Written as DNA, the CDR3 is TGTGCCTGGAGTTACACCGGCAGTAGCAATCAGCCCCAGCATTTT.